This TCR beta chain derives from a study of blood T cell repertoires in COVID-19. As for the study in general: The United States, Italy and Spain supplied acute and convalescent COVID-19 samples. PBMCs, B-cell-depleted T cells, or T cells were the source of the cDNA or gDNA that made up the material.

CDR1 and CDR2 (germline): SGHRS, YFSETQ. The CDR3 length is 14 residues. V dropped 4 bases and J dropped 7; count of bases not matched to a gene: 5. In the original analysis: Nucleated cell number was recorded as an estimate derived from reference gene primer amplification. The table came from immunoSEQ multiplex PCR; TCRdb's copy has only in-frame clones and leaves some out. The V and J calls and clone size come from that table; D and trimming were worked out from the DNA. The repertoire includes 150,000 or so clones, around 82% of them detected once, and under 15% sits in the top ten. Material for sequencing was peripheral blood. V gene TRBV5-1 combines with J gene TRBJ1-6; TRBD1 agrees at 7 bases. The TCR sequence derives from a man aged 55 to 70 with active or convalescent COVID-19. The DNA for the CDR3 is TGCGCCAGCAGCCGCGGGACAGAAAATTCACCCCTCCACTTT. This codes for CASSRGTENSPLHF.